The entry below gives a single T cell receptor beta chain sequence along with its context. This entry comes from a study of T cells in tuberculosis. The CDR3 sequence is 15 residues long. Germline V gene sequence: CDR1 MNHEY, CDR2 SMNVEV (reference sequence). V was shortened by 0 bases and J by 13 bases, with 16 bases between the two germline ends. Latent tuberculosis screening used tuberculin skin test and IGRA at entry. Here immunoSEQ multiplex PCR was the method, and the copy in TCRdb shows in-frame clones only, minus some. Of roughly 34,000 clones in the sample, around 93% are singletons; the top ten hold 6% to 8%.

This receptor was taken from a donor aged 10-29 years with latent tuberculosis or without tuberculosis infection. Some clones in this sample may be carry-over from other donors' samples. The sequencing sample was made of PBMCs. J is TRBJ1-6 and V is TRBV27; weak D call: TRBD1 (5 bases). The CDR3 protein is CASSLSGKGNVPLHF. The DNA for the CDR3 is TGTGCCAGCAGTTTATCGGGAAAGGGGAATGTGCCCCTCCACTTT.